Following are 17 T cell receptor beta chains from one sample sequenced in a study of response to subunit inactivated influenza vaccine. TCRdb redid the calling of the RT-PCR reads with MiXCR, one entry per CDR3 protein. The table lists more than 700,000 distinct CDR3 sequences, around 20% of them singletons, with more than 8.5% in the top ten. The sequencing here drew on PBMCs from blood, taken less than 6 days after vaccination. These receptors came from a man aged 45-65 years who received an inactivated influenza vaccine.

There are a few counts of this clonotype. The chain has TRBV10-3 and TRBJ2-7; 9 bases align to TRBD1. The CDR3 extends over 15 amino acids. CDR1 is ENHRY, CDR2 SYGVKD, per germline. With V trimmed by 6 bases and J by 1 base, 7 bases remained unmatched. CDR3 amino acids: CAISGNRGRSYEQYF. CDR3 bases: TGTGCCATCAGCGGAAACAGGGGGCGATCCTACGAGCAGTACTTC.

The chain joins TRBV7-2 to TRBJ2-1, with 8 bases fitting TRBD2. In germline, CDR1 is SGHTA, CDR2 FQGNSA. The CDR3 totals 17 residues. V trimming: 1 base; J trimming: 3 bases; junction bases outside the gene matches: 8. The CDR3 loop reads CASSLVYPGGFYNEQFF. CDR3 DNA: TGTGCCAGCAGCTTAGTTTATCCGGGAGGGTTCTACAATGAGCAGTTCTTC.

This clonotype has ten or more counts. The V gene is TRBV10-3, the J gene TRBJ2-7; D gene uncertain. In germline, CDR1 is ENHRY, CDR2 SYGVKD. The CDR3 runs to 15 residues. V dropped 0 bases and J dropped 3 bases, with 12 bases sitting between them. This CDR3 is CAISESSLMNYEQYF. The CDR3 DNA sequence: TGTGCCATCAGTGAGTCGAGTCTGATGAACTACGAGCAGTACTTC.

This clonotype showed up just a few times. V is TRBV20-1 and J is TRBJ2-1; tentatively, D is TRBD1 (5 bases). Germline V gene lookup returns CDR1 DFQATT and CDR2 SNEGSKA (reference sequence). The CDR3 is made up of 11 amino acids. V dropped 2 bases and J dropped 10 bases, with 9 bases sitting between them. CDR3 nucleotides: TGCAGTGCTAGAAGGGGTCTGGAGCAGTTCTTC. It yields the protein CSARRGLEQFF.

The chain joins TRBV29-1 to TRBJ2-7; 15 nucleotides match TRBD2. The CDR3 contains 17 residues. Germline CDR1 SQVTM, CDR2 ANQGSEA. V was clipped by 6 bases and J by 2 bases; unmatched bases: 11. As DNA, the CDR3 is TGCAGCGTCCTGGGGACTAGCGGGAGGACCTCAACCTACGAGCAGTACTTC. This codes for CSVLGTSGRTSTYEQYF.

This chain uses TRBV4-2 with TRBJ1-2; D call uncertain. Trimming took 1 base from V and 6 from J, leaving 9 bases between them. The CDR3 spans 13 residues. The germline gives CDR1 LGHNA, CDR2 YNFKEQ. The DNA for the CDR3 is TGTGCCAGCAGCCAAGGGAGTGGGGATGGCTACACCTTC. Amino acids: CASSQGSGDGYTF.

The chain recombines TRBV11-3 with TRBJ2-1, with TRBD2 identical over 13 bases. There are 16 residues in the CDR3. V trimming: 1 base; J trimming: 5 bases; junction bases outside the gene matches: 2. Germline-derived CDR1 and CDR2 are SGHNT and YENEEA. Here the CDR3 DNA reads TGTGCCAGCAGCTTAGGAGGACTAGCGGGGGACAATGAGCAGTTCTTC. Encoded protein: CASSLGGLAGDNEQFF.

The CDR3 bases are TGCGCCAGCAGCCGAGACTCTATGCCGGGTCCAGGTTACTTC. It specifies CASSRDSMPGPGYF. V usage is TRBV5-1 and J usage is TRBJ2-5; no definite D call. CDR3 size: 14 residues. Germline V gene data show CDR1 as SGHRS and CDR2 as YFSETQ. Trimming took 4 bases from V and 14 from J, leaving 24 bases between them.

This clonotype occurred a few times. This chain connects TRBV3-1 to TRBJ2-7, with TRBD2 matching 7 bases. The V gene's germline CDR1 is LGHDT and CDR2 YNNKEL (reference sequence). V shed 2 bases, J shed 0 bases, and the junction held 4 bases outside the gene matches. The CDR3 extends over 15 amino acids. The CDR3 region has the DNA TGTGCCAGCAGCCAAATCGGGACTAACTCCTACGAGCAGTACTTC. As protein: CASSQIGTNSYEQYF.

The CDR3 reads CASSFGTRSTEAFF. CDR3 coding DNA: TGCGCCAGCAGCTTCGGGACAAGGAGCACTGAAGCTTTCTTT. This chain connects TRBV5-1 to TRBJ1-1; weak D call: TRBD1 (6 bases). Germline CDR1 and CDR2: SGHRS and YFSETQ. Between the trimmed V and J ends, which lost 2 bases and 4 bases, there was a span of 12 bases. The CDR3 contains 14 residues.

The chain combines TRBV20-1 with TRBJ1-1; possibly TRBD1 for D (5 bases). The germline CDR1 and CDR2 sequences are DFQATT and SNEGSKA (reference sequence). The CDR3 consists of 15 residues. V was cut by 0 bases and J by 3 bases, with 14 bases left in between. The CDR3 is CSARDRGKRDTEAFF. The CDR3 nucleotides read TGCAGTGCTAGAGATCGGGGGAAAAGGGACACTGAAGCTTTCTTT.

The CDR3 nucleotides are TGTGCCAGCAGCAGACTCACAGGAGCGGCGAATTTCAATGAGCAGTTCTTC. Translating gives CASSRLTGAANFNEQFF. V usage is TRBV7-9 and J usage is TRBJ2-1; D possibly matches TRBD1 or TRBD2 (5 bases each). The CDR3 is 17 residues long. The V gene lost 5 bases and the J gene lost 6 bases, with 23 bases spanning the gap. CDR1 and CDR2 from the germline V gene are SEHNR and FQNEAQ (reference sequence).

This chain uses TRBV5-1 with TRBJ1-5, with 8 bases fitting TRBD1. The CDR3 loop spans 17 amino acids. Trimming removed 2 bases from V and 2 bases from J; junction bases left unmatched: 9. Germline CDR1 and CDR2: SGHRS and YFSETQ. Here the CDR3 reads CASSFWGRGRCNQPQHF. DNA for the CDR3: TGCGCCAGCAGCTTCTGGGGCAGGGGGCGATGCAATCAGCCCCAGCATTTT.

This clonotype has ten or more counts. This chain joins TRBV14 and TRBJ2-7; D not certain. V was trimmed by 3 bases and J by 7 bases, leaving 7 bases between them. Germline V gives CDR1 SGHDN, CDR2 FVKESK. CDR3 length: 11 amino acids. The CDR3 here is CASSQVGEQYF. In DNA form, the CDR3 reads TGTGCCAGCAGCCAGGTGGGAGAGCAGTACTTC.

The chain links TRBV29-1 to TRBJ2-6; D uncertain. There are 13 residues in the CDR3. Germline-derived CDR1 and CDR2 are SQVTM and ANQGSEA. Trimming pared 3 bases from V and 0 bases from J, leaving 3 bases between. CDR3 in DNA: TGCAGCGTTGAGAGCTCTGGGGCCAACGTCCTGACTTTC. It codes for CSVESSGANVLTF.

V usage is TRBV5-5 and J usage is TRBJ1-4; 11 positions match TRBD1. V lost 4 bases, J lost 4 bases, and 6 bases stayed unmatched. The germline CDR1 and CDR2 sequences are SGHKS and YYEKEE (reference sequence). The CDR3 extends over 16 amino acids. Here the CDR3 reads CASSKGTGGVNEKLFF. The CDR3 DNA is TGTGCCAGCAGCAAGGGGACAGGGGGAGTTAATGAAAAACTGTTTTTT.

In its sample, this clonotype was seen a few times. The rearrangement uses TRBV12-3 or TRBV12-4 and TRBJ2-2; D unclear. Trimming removed 6 bases from V and 4 bases from J, with 12 bases in between. The CDR3 loop spans 14 amino acids. The CDR3 region is CASRLQRFTGELFF. The CDR3 nucleotides read TGTGCCAGCAGACTACAGCGATTCACCGGGGAGCTGTTTTTT.